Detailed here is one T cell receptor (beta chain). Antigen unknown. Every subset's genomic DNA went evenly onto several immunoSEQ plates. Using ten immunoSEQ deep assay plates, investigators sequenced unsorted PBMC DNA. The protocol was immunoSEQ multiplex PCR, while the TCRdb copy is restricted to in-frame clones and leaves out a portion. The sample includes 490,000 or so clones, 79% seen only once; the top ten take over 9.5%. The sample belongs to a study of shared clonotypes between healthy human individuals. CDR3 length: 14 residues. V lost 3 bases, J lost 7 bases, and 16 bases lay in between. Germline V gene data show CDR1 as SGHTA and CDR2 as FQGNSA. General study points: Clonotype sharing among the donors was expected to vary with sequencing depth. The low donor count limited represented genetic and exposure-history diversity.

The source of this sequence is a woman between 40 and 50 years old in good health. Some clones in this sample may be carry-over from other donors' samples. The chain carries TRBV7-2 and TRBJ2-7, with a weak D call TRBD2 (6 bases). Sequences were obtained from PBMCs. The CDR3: CASSFSGKGGEQYF. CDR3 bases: TGTGCCAGCAGCTTTAGCGGTAAGGGTGGTGAGCAGTACTTC.